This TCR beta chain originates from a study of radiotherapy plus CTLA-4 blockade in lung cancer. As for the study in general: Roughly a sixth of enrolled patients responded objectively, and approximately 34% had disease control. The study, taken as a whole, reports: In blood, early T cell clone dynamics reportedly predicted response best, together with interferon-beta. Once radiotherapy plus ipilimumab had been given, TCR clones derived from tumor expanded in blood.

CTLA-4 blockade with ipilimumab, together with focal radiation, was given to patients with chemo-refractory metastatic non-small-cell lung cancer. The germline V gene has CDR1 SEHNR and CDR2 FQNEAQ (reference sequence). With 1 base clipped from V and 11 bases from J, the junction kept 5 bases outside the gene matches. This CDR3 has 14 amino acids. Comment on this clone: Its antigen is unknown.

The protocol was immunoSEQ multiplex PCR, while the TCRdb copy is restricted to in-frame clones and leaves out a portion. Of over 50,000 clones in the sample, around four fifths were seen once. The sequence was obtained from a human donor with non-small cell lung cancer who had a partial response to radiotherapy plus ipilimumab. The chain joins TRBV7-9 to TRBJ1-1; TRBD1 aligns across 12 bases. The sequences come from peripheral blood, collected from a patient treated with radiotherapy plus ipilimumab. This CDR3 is CASSLGGQGADAFF. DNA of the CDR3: TGTGCCAGCAGCTTAGGGGGACAGGGGGCGGATGCTTTCTTT.